This T cell receptor beta chain was sequenced in a study of early T cells in non-severe SARS-CoV-2 infection. Study in general: Sequencing was performed on bulk RNA from unsorted whole blood, leaving chains unpaired. General study findings and limits: Clonotype matching in VDJdb favored anti-spike CD8 responses and did not capture private and CD4 specificities.

In this sample, this clonotype turned up many times. Its antigen is not known. Individual cDNA molecules carried attached unique molecular identifiers. TCRdb independently ran MiXCR on the 5' RACE reads; one entry per CDR3 protein. The data contain 45,000 to 60,000 distinct CDR3 sequences, approximately 10% of them seen just once; the ten biggest clones take up roughly 4%. There are 15 residues in the CDR3. V lost 0 bases to trimming and J lost 1 base, with 8 bases between them. The germline gives CDR1 SGHTA, CDR2 FQGTGA. The chain employs TRBV7-3 and TRBJ2-3; a possible D gene is TRBD1 (5 bases). Sample: whole blood, taken at baseline. The sequence derives from an adult who was a healthcare worker with PCR-confirmed SARS-CoV-2 infection or an uninfected control (not recorded which). CDR3 DNA sequence: TGTGCCAGCAGCTTAACAGGGGTGCGCACAGATACGCAGTATTTT. Protein product: CASSLTGVRTDTQYF.